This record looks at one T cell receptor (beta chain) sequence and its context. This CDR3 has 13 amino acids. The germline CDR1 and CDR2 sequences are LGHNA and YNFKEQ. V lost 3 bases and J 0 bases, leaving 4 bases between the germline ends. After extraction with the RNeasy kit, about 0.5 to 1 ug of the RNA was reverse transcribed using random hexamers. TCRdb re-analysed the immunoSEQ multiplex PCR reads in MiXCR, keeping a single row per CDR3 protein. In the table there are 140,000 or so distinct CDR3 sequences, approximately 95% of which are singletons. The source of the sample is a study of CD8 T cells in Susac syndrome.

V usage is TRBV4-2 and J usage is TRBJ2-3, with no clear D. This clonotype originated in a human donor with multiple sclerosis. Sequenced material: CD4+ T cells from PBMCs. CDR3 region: CASSQGSTDTQYF. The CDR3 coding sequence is TGTGCCAGCAGCCAGGGTAGCACAGATACGCAGTATTTT.